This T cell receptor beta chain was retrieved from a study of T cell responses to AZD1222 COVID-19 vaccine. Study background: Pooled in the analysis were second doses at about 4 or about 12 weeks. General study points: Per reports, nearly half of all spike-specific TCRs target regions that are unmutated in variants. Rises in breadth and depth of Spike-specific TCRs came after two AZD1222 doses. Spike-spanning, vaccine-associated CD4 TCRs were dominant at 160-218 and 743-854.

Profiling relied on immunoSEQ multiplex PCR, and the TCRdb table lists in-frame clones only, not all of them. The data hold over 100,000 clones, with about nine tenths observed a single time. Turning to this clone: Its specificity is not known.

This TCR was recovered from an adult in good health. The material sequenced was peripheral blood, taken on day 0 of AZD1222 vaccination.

CDR3 amino acids: CASSHADRAPLWAQHF. DNA for the CDR3: TGTGCCAGCAGCCACGCAGACAGGGCCCCCTTATGGGCCCAGCATTTT. The chain recombines TRBV14 with TRBJ1-5; 7 positions agree with TRBD1. CDR1 and CDR2 (germline): SGHDN, FVKESK. J gave up 11 bases and V 3 bases, and 16 bases lay outside the gene matches. The CDR3 has 16 amino acids.